The 30 T cell receptor beta chains below come from one sample, sequenced in a study of T cell changes during pregnancy in multiple sclerosis (dated by TCRdb to the late 2010s). The library came from the immunoSEQ multiplex PCR assay. The clones in this table, taken by TCRdb from immuneACCESS, are in-frame only. Not every clone is retained; where verified, under half of the shortfall comes from an unresolved V gene, and the cause of the rest is unknown. The sample table records approximately 70,000 clones; about 91% of these occur just once. Clones ranked in the top ten supply over 1.3% of the sample. The source was peripheral blood, collected in the second trimester of pregnancy. These receptors were obtained from a female donor in good health, enrolled as a control in a pregnancy study.

This rearrangement joins TRBV11-2 to TRBJ1-5; D perhaps matches TRBD1 (6 bases). Germline CDR1 reads SGHAT; CDR2 reads FQNNGV. The CDR3 spans 14 residues. The V end lost 5 bases, the J end lost 3 bases, and 11 bases lay between the germline ends. The chain's CDR3 is CASSSGQFNQPQHF. Written as DNA, the CDR3 is TGTGCCAGCAGCAGTGGACAGTTCAATCAGCCCCAGCATTTT.

J is TRBJ2-4 and V is TRBV19, with 9 bases that match TRBD2. Germline-derived CDR1 and CDR2 are LNHDA and SQIVND (reference sequence). This CDR3 spans 19 amino acids. V was clipped by 4 bases and J by 1 base; unmatched bases: 14. The CDR3 loop is CASSTPRAGGLGAKNIQYF. For the CDR3, the DNA is TGTGCCAGTAGTACCCCTCGAGCGGGGGGTTTAGGGGCCAAAAACATTCAGTACTTC.

CDR3 in DNA: TGTGCCAGCAGTAAGGACTTTCCCCTTATGAACACTGAAGCTTTCTTT. Protein product: CASSKDFPLMNTEAFF. The chain combines TRBV28 with TRBJ1-1, with D unresolved. Trimming stripped 5 bases from V and 0 bases from J, with 16 bases between. The CDR3 totals 16 residues. The germline V gene has CDR1 MDHEN and CDR2 SYDVKM.

This chain connects TRBV19 to TRBJ2-1, with a possible D match to TRBD2 (5 bases). This CDR3 is 18 amino acids long. Looked up from germline, CDR1 is LNHDA and CDR2 is SQIVND (reference sequence). V lost 6 bases and J lost 3, with 24 bases in between. The CDR3 bases are TGTGCCAGTAGCGGCCTCGGGGATTTTACGGTGGACTACAATGAGCAGTTCTTC. This sequence encodes CASSGLGDFTVDYNEQFF.

CDR3 amino acids: CASRVSWDFYYNEQFF. The CDR3 DNA sequence: TGTGCCAGCAGGGTTAGCTGGGACTTCTACTACAATGAGCAGTTCTTC. The chain carries TRBV25-1 and TRBJ2-1, with D possibly being TRBD2 (6 bases). Deletions cut 6 bases from V and 3 bases from J, with 18 bases between. Germline CDR1 reads MGHDK; CDR2 reads SYGVNS. The length of the CDR3 is 16 residues.

The CDR3 is CASSLKQGGYYGYTF. CDR3 DNA sequence: TGTGCCAGCAGCTTGAAGCAGGGGGGTTACTATGGCTACACCTTC. The chain recombines TRBV5-4 with TRBJ1-2, with 7 bases aligning to TRBD1. Per the germline V gene, CDR1 is SGHNT and CDR2 is YYREEE (reference sequence). The CDR3 totals 15 residues. The ends lost 1 base at V and 3 bases at J; junction bases unmatched: 6.

This chain joins TRBV4-1 and TRBJ1-1; D is unclear. The V gene lost 6 bases and the J gene lost 6 bases, with 8 bases spanning the gap. Germline V CDR1 and CDR2: MGHRA, YSYEKL. This CDR3 contains 11 residues. The chain's CDR3 is CASSGQAEAFF. The DNA of the CDR3 is TGCGCCAGCAGTGGGCAGGCTGAAGCTTTCTTT.

In this sample, this clone turned up once. The V call is TRBV5-4, the J call TRBJ2-3; 9 nucleotides agree with TRBD2. The CDR3 consists of 16 residues. Germline V gives CDR1 SGHNT, CDR2 YYREEE (reference sequence). After removal of 3 bases from V and 3 bases from J, the junction contained 8 bases not matched to a gene. The CDR3 sequence: CASSWKAGGKTDTQYF. The CDR3 nucleotides are TGTGCCAGCAGCTGGAAAGCGGGAGGAAAGACAGATACGCAGTATTTT.

The CDR3 region has the DNA TGTGCCAGCAGTGAACTGGGGGCGGATGAGCAGTTCTTC. Amino acid sequence: CASSELGADEQFF. The chain recombines TRBV2 with TRBJ2-1; tentative D call: TRBD1 (6 bases). The CDR3 has 13 amino acids. Per germline, CDR1 SNHLY and CDR2 FYNNEI. Deletions cut 2 bases from V and 8 bases from J, with 10 bases between.

The rearrangement joins TRBV19 to TRBJ2-2; 8 bases agree with TRBD1. The CDR3 has 16 amino acids. Unmatched junction bases numbered 7, after V lost 1 base and J lost 6 bases. Germline V CDR1 and CDR2: LNHDA, SQIVND (reference sequence). The CDR3 nucleotides are TGTGCCAGTAGTATAGCCAGGGGGCGTTTGGCCGGGGAGCTGTTTTTT. Translation gives CASSIARGRLAGELFF.

This clone appeared a few times. This rearrangement joins TRBV7-8 to TRBJ2-3; D not certain. Germline lookup yields CDR1 SGHVS and CDR2 FQNEAQ. V lost 1 base, J lost 2 bases, and 7 bases lay in between. There are 14 residues in the CDR3. The DNA for the CDR3 is TGTGCCAGCAGCTTAGTACAGCACACAGATACGCAGTATTTT. Its protein is CASSLVQHTDTQYF.

The chain carries TRBV19 and TRBJ1-2, with D perhaps TRBD1 (6 bases). CDR1 is LNHDA and CDR2 is SQIVND in the germline V gene (reference sequence). The CDR3 runs 13 residues. CDR3 amino acids: CATGLRTGYGYTF. CDR3 in DNA: TGTGCAACAGGGCTCAGGACGGGCTATGGCTACACCTTC.

The chain uses TRBV5-4 and TRBJ2-1; 13 bases line up with TRBD2. V gave up 7 bases and J gave up 8 bases; unmatched junction bases: 6. The CDR3 runs 14 residues. Germline V gene sequence: CDR1 SGHNT, CDR2 YYREEE (reference sequence). In nucleotides, the CDR3 is TGTGCCAGCCGGAGGACTAGCGGGAGCGATGAGCAGTTCTTC. Translated: CASRRTSGSDEQFF.

V gene TRBV15 combines with J gene TRBJ2-5; TRBD2 might be the D (6 bases). Trimming took 3 bases from V and 0 from J, leaving 8 bases between them. This CDR3 has 14 amino acids. Looked up from germline, CDR1 is LNHNV and CDR2 is YYDKDF (reference sequence). The CDR3 protein is CATSRRDYQETQYF. For the CDR3, the DNA is TGTGCCACCAGCAGGCGGGACTACCAAGAGACCCAGTACTTC.

In its sample, this clone was seen a few times. In this CDR3 the conserved last residue, phenylalanine or tryptophan, is missing, so a read error is likely. It is unclear where the CDR3 begins or ends on the DNA, so no DNA is shown, and the CDR3 is as TCRdb lists it. The chain is built from TRBV27 and TRBJ1-2; the D call in the table, TRBD1, was not verified against the DNA. Including both end residues, the CDR3 is 8 amino acids long. Germline V gives CDR1 MNHEY, CDR2 SMNVEV (reference sequence). The CDR3 region is CASSYRGL.

The V and J genes are TRBV4-1 and TRBJ1-6; a possible D gene is TRBD1 (5 bases). CDR3 length: 16 residues. Germline CDR1 MGHRA, CDR2 YSYEKL. V lost 1 base to trimming and J lost 7 bases, with 14 bases between them. CDR3 loop: CASSQARAGPNSPLHF. In DNA form, the CDR3 reads TGCGCCAGCAGCCAAGCCAGGGCGGGACCAAATTCACCCCTCCACTTT.

The genes are TRBV27 and TRBJ1-1, with 9 bases fitting TRBD1. V trimming: 2 bases; J trimming: 4 bases; junction bases outside the gene matches: 8. The V gene's germline CDR1 is MNHEY and CDR2 SMNVEV (reference sequence). CDR3 size: 16 residues. CDR3 sequence (DNA): TGTGCCAGCAGTTTAATCGCCGGGACAGGGTTCACTGAAGCTTTCTTT. Its translation: CASSLIAGTGFTEAFF.

This chain connects TRBV2 to TRBJ2-3; D remains unclear. Germline V gene sequence: CDR1 SNHLY, CDR2 FYNNEI. With 7 bases removed from V and 0 bases from J, the gap between germline ends came to 8 bases. CDR3 size: 13 residues. CDR3 coding DNA: TGTGCCAGCACCCCCATTAGCACAGATACGCAGTATTTT. Protein sequence: CASTPISTDTQYF.

The chain uses TRBV28 and TRBJ1-4; D unresolved. V shed 2 bases and J shed 0 bases, with 10 bases lying between them. Germline CDR1 is MDHEN and CDR2 is SYDVKM. This CDR3 contains 16 residues. CDR3 loop: CASSLSSGATNEKLFF. The CDR3 DNA reads as TGTGCCAGCAGTTTAAGTTCCGGTGCAACTAATGAAAAACTGTTTTTT.

This clone was recorded once. The rearrangement uses TRBV2 and TRBJ2-4; tentatively, D is TRBD2 (6 bases). The CDR3 consists of 14 residues. Trimming removed 6 bases at V and 15 bases at J, with 24 bases between. Germline V gene data show CDR1 as SNHLY and CDR2 as FYNNEI. Here the CDR3 DNA reads TGTGCCAGCAGGGAGGACTACTCTGATTTTTATCGGTACTTC. Translation: CASREDYSDFYRYF.

This chain joins TRBV28 and TRBJ2-1; D is unresolved. Trimming pared 1 base from V and 9 bases from J, leaving 13 bases between. Germline-derived CDR1 and CDR2 are MDHEN and SYDVKM. The CDR3 covers 14 residues. The CDR3 loop is CASSLFSQAPEQFF. DNA for the CDR3: TGTGCCAGCAGTTTATTTTCCCAGGCACCTGAGCAGTTCTTC.

The CDR3 loop reads CASSEDTYTEAFF. The CDR3 DNA follows: TGTGCCAGCAGTGAAGACACCTACACTGAAGCTTTCTTT. This chain joins TRBV25-1 and TRBJ1-1; D is unresolved. Germline loops: CDR1 MGHDK, CDR2 SYGVNS. The CDR3 spans 13 residues. Trimming cost V 2 bases and J 3 bases, with 7 bases left between them.

The chain is built from TRBV7-9 and TRBJ2-1, with TRBD2 matching 11 bases. Germline V gives CDR1 SEHNR, CDR2 FQNEAQ (reference sequence). The CDR3 sequence is 16 residues long. With V trimmed by 5 bases and J by 1 base, 4 bases remained unmatched. Here the CDR3 reads CASSNWTSGSYNEQFF. Here the CDR3 DNA reads TGTGCCAGCAGCAACTGGACTAGCGGGTCCTACAATGAGCAGTTCTTC.

The chain is built from TRBV4-1 and TRBJ2-5; 8 bases line up with TRBD1. Germline CDR1 reads MGHRA; CDR2 reads YSYEKL. The CDR3 is 15 amino acids. Trimming took 1 base from V and 5 from J; bases not matched to a gene: 6. The CDR3 loop is CASSQARDRRETQYF. The CDR3 nucleotides are TGCGCCAGCAGCCAAGCCCGGGACAGGCGGGAGACCCAGTACTTC.

In this sample, this clone turned up a few times. J is TRBJ1-1 and V is TRBV6-4; D is unclear. The CDR3 consists of 13 residues. Per the germline V gene, CDR1 is MRHNA and CDR2 is SNTAGT. V was cut by 4 bases and J by 4 bases, with 10 bases left in between. The CDR3 sequence is CASSARSGTEAFF. DNA of the CDR3: TGTGCCAGCAGTGCCAGGTCAGGCACTGAAGCTTTCTTT.

The chain employs TRBV28 and TRBJ2-7; D is possibly TRBD2 (6 bases). Trimming cost V 8 bases and J 4 bases, with 18 bases left between them. The CDR3 consists of 14 residues. The germline V gene encodes CDR1 MDHEN and CDR2 SYDVKM. For the CDR3, the DNA is TGTGCCAGCGGCTTACCGGGAGAATCGTACGAGCAGTACTTC. Its protein product is CASGLPGESYEQYF.

The V and J genes are TRBV5-1 and TRBJ2-3; TRBD2 agrees at 15 bases. The CDR3 sequence is 19 residues long. The germline V gene has CDR1 SGHRS and CDR2 YFSETQ. The junction had 6 bases not matched to a gene; V was cut back by 0 bases and J by 1 base. The CDR3 sequence: CASSLAGLAGGMGTDTQYF. CDR3 nucleotides: TGCGCCAGCAGCTTGGCAGGACTAGCGGGAGGGATGGGCACAGATACGCAGTATTTT.

This rearrangement joins TRBV7-3 to TRBJ2-3, with a tentative D call TRBD2 (6 bases). There are 14 residues in the CDR3. Germline V lookup: CDR1 SGHTA, CDR2 FQGTGA. The V gene lost 2 bases and the J gene lost 8 bases, with 14 bases spanning the gap. The CDR3 sequence: CASSLVAAEGTQYF. For the CDR3, the DNA is TGTGCCAGCAGCTTAGTGGCCGCGGAGGGTACGCAGTATTTT.

The V gene is TRBV4-3, the J gene TRBJ1-3, with D unclear. The CDR3 sequence is 15 residues long. Germline V gene sequence: CDR1 LGHNA, CDR2 YSLEER. With 0 bases removed from V and 4 bases from J, the gap between germline ends came to 10 bases. This chain's CDR3 is CASSQDGGAGNTIYF. The CDR3 DNA is TGCGCCAGCAGCCAAGATGGAGGAGCAGGAAACACCATATATTTT.

The chain employs TRBV28 and TRBJ1-5; the match to TRBD1 covers 7 bases. CDR3 size: 15 residues. V was clipped by 3 bases and J by 6 bases; unmatched bases: 8. CDR1 is MDHEN and CDR2 is SYDVKM in the germline V gene. CDR3 in amino acids: CASSFGGAGGQPQHF. The CDR3 DNA follows: TGTGCCAGCAGTTTCGGAGGGGCAGGGGGTCAGCCCCAGCATTTT.